The T cell receptor beta chain described here comes from a study of blood T cell repertoires in COVID-19. The overall study: COVID-19 samples from acute and convalescent phases originated in the United States, Italy and Spain. Nucleic acid was either cDNA or gDNA, and it came from T cells, B-cell-depleted T cells, or PBMCs.

Profiling relied on immunoSEQ multiplex PCR, and the TCRdb table lists in-frame clones only, not all of them. The table includes tens of thousands of clones, 84% detected once. The CDR3 has 17 amino acids. Germline CDR1 and CDR2: KGHDR and SFDVKD. The trim removed 4 bases at V and 0 bases at J, leaving 6 bases unmatched. Sequencing used peripheral blood. The sequence was collected from a human donor in a cohort sampled during active COVID-19. The rearrangement joins TRBV24-1 to TRBJ2-2, with 8 bases matching TRBD2. This CDR3 reads CATSESRGGPNTGELFF. CDR3 bases: TGTGCCACCAGTGAATCCCGGGGGGGGCCGAACACCGGGGAGCTGTTTTTT.